A single sample is the source of the 16 T cell receptor beta chains below, sequenced in a study of CD8+ T cells in alopecia areata. Described treatment: oral pan-JAK inhibitor, 5-10 mg twice daily. Following RNA extraction, reverse transcription yielded cDNA that acted as the sequencing template. Some clones are missing from TCRdb's copy, which holds only in-frame ones; the method was immunoSEQ multiplex PCR. The sample holds some 200,000 clones, 60% to 70% seen once. Sequences were derived from CD4+ T cells sorted from blood, sampled at week 4, from a patient treated with tofacitinib. The receptor source for this set is a human donor with alopecia areata.

The chain has TRBV5-1 and TRBJ2-7, with 7 nucleotides matching TRBD1. Germline-derived CDR1 and CDR2 are SGHRS and YFSETQ. The CDR3 is 15 amino acids. Trimming cost V 3 bases and J 1 base; bases outside gene matches: 7. The CDR3 DNA reads TGCGCCAGCAGCTCCCGGGACAGACTTTCCTACGAGCAGTACTTC. Its translation is CASSSRDRLSYEQYF.

J is TRBJ2-6 and V is TRBV7-9; weak D call: TRBD1 (5 bases). This CDR3 spans 16 amino acids. Germline V gene data show CDR1 as SEHNR and CDR2 as FQNEAQ (reference sequence). Trimming stripped 6 bases from V and 0 bases from J, with 12 bases between. CDR3 DNA sequence: TGTGCCAGCAGGGCAACAGGTACCTCTGGGGCCAACGTCCTGACTTTC. Protein: CASRATGTSGANVLTF.

V usage is TRBV28 and J usage is TRBJ2-5, with a tentative D call TRBD1 (5 bases). This CDR3 contains 14 residues. V lost 4 bases, J lost 5 bases, and 14 bases lay in between. CDR1 and CDR2 (germline): MDHEN, SYDVKM. The CDR3: CASSSFAGRETQYF. CDR3 bases: TGTGCCAGCAGTTCCTTTGCAGGGCGGGAGACCCAGTACTTC.

This clone has a single count. The chain links TRBV5-4 to TRBJ1-1; D may be TRBD1 (5 bases). Germline V gives CDR1 SGHNT, CDR2 YYREEE (reference sequence). Trimming pared 4 bases from V and 4 bases from J, leaving 17 bases between. The CDR3 totals 15 residues. The DNA of the CDR3 is TGTGCCAGCAGCATGAGGGACGCCGGGAGCACTGAAGCTTTCTTT. Amino acid sequence: CASSMRDAGSTEAFF.

The chain joins TRBV4-1 to TRBJ2-7, with D possibly TRBD1 on 6 matching bases. The CDR3 covers 15 residues. V shed 0 bases and J shed 2 bases, with 11 bases lying between them. Germline V gene sequence: CDR1 MGHRA, CDR2 YSYEKL. The CDR3 coding sequence is TGCGCCAGCAGCCAAGATCTAGGGGGTACCTACGAGCAGTACTTC. Its protein product is CASSQDLGGTYEQYF.

The chain links TRBV19 to TRBJ1-5, with 7 bases that match TRBD1. The CDR3 runs to 15 residues. V gave up 7 bases and J gave up 2 bases; unmatched junction bases: 8. Germline CDR1 and CDR2: LNHDA and SQIVND (reference sequence). CDR3 amino acids: CASITGVRGNQPQHF. The CDR3 nucleotides are TGTGCCAGTATCACAGGGGTTCGAGGCAATCAGCCCCAGCATTTT.

The chain combines TRBV27 with TRBJ2-4; tentative D call: TRBD1 (6 bases). Germline V CDR1 and CDR2: MNHEY, SMNVEV (reference sequence). V was cut by 4 bases and J by 10 bases, with 20 bases left in between. The CDR3 totals 15 residues. The CDR3 protein is CASSSSRTELRIQYF. In DNA form, the CDR3 reads TGTGCCAGCAGTTCCTCCCGGACAGAGCTCCGAATTCAGTACTTC.

The chain joins TRBV7-9 to TRBJ1-2; the D gene is possibly TRBD1 (6 bases). CDR3 length: 14 residues. The V end was cut by 5 bases, the J end by 3 bases, with 13 bases between. The germline gives CDR1 SEHNR, CDR2 FQNEAQ (reference sequence). This chain's CDR3 is CASSPGGLDYGYTF. DNA for the CDR3: TGTGCCAGCAGCCCGGGGGGGCTGGACTATGGCTACACCTTC.

CDR3 protein: CASSLGGVSEQYF. The CDR3 coding sequence is TGTGCCAGCAGCTTAGGGGGGGTTTCCGAGCAGTACTTC. The chain carries TRBV7-8 and TRBJ2-7; tentatively, D is TRBD2 (6 bases). Germline values: CDR1 SGHVS, CDR2 FQNEAQ. V shed 1 base and J shed 6 bases, with 10 bases lying between them. This CDR3 contains 13 residues.

V usage is TRBV29-1 and J usage is TRBJ2-5; D might be TRBD2 (6 bases). The length of the CDR3 is 13 residues. Trimming removed 1 base at V and 4 bases at J, with 10 bases between. In germline, CDR1 is SQVTM, CDR2 ANQGSEA. The CDR3, as DNA: TGCAGCGTTGAAGTGGCGGGGACAGAGACCCAGTACTTC. Its protein is CSVEVAGTETQYF.

The chain joins TRBV4-1 to TRBJ1-1, with D hard to call. In germline, CDR1 is MGHRA, CDR2 YSYEKL. Trimming left V 2 bases short and J 4 bases short, with 20 bases between. The CDR3 covers 17 residues. CDR3 in DNA: TGCGCCAGCAGCCAATCTAGGACGGTTCTCCTGGTCACTGAAGCTTTCTTT. Amino acid sequence: CASSQSRTVLLVTEAFF.

This chain connects TRBV2 to TRBJ1-1, with D tentatively TRBD1 (6 bases). The CDR3 runs to 14 residues. The V gene's germline CDR1 is SNHLY and CDR2 FYNNEI. Trimming left V 5 bases short and J 2 bases short, with 12 bases between. CDR3 protein: CASSQTGTNTEAFF. The CDR3 coding sequence is TGTGCCAGCAGTCAGACAGGAACTAACACTGAAGCTTTCTTT.

This clone occurred a few times. The rearrangement joins TRBV5-1 to TRBJ1-6, with D uncertain. The CDR3 has 17 residues. V was trimmed by 0 bases and J by 4 bases, leaving 14 bases between them. The germline V gene encodes CDR1 SGHRS and CDR2 YFSETQ. For the CDR3, the DNA is TGCGCCAGCAGCTTGGAGCTGGCAGGAGATTATAATTCACCCCTCCACTTT. Translated, it gives CASSLELAGDYNSPLHF.

The chain uses TRBV29-1 and TRBJ2-5; D unresolved. Germline V gene data show CDR1 as SQVTM and CDR2 as ANQGSEA. V was cut by 2 bases and J by 0 bases, with 7 bases left in between. The CDR3 runs 13 residues. CDR3 bases: TGCAGCGTTGAAACTCCGTACCAAGAGACCCAGTACTTC. It is translated as CSVETPYQETQYF.

The chain has TRBV30 and TRBJ2-1, with 9 bases lining up with TRBD2. J lost 2 bases, V lost 3 bases, and 5 bases had no gene match. The germline V gene encodes CDR1 GTSNPN and CDR2 SVGIG (reference sequence). This CDR3 has 15 amino acids. The CDR3 region has the DNA TGTGCCTGGAGCACGACTAGCGGAGCCTACAATGAGCAGTTCTTC. Amino acid sequence: CAWSTTSGAYNEQFF.

This rearrangement joins TRBV5-1 to TRBJ1-6, with D possibly matching TRBD1 (6 bases). This CDR3 is built from 16 residues. Deletions cut 5 bases from V and 8 bases from J, with 20 bases between. The germline gives CDR1 SGHRS, CDR2 YFSETQ. DNA for the CDR3: TGCGCCAGCAGTCGAGGACCGGGGGGCAGCGATTCACCCCTCCACTTT. It encodes CASSRGPGGSDSPLHF.